This T cell receptor (beta chain) was recorded in a study of cytomegalovirus exposure and HLA in healthy donors. Turning to the study itself: Researchers found that less than 90% of over 350 genotyped donors fell within the Caucasian-associated ancestry cluster. General study findings and limits: Analysis was performed later, and it showed HLA-associated TCR beta chains to be more clonally expanded than equally common others. The authors excluded some V segments, including TRBV6-2 and TRBV6-3, as indistinguishable.

The primer mix had 60 Vbeta and 13 Jbeta primers. Sequencing was performed with immunoSEQ multiplex PCR; in TCRdb, only in-frame clones are kept and a portion is missing. The table lists some 110,000 clones, roughly 80% of them singletons, with around a fifth in the top ten. Germline-derived CDR1 and CDR2 are MGHRA and YSYEKL. Deletions cut 0 bases from V and 4 bases from J, with 13 bases between. This CDR3 spans 16 amino acids. This clone was observed a single time. The antigen is undetermined. Sequencing used PBMCs. This chain joins TRBV4-1 and TRBJ2-1; TRBD1 is a possible D gene (6 bases). The clonotype was recovered from a young man in good health and CMV-seropositive. In nucleotides, the CDR3 is TGCGCCAGCAGCCAAGATCCAGGGGCTCTTTACAATGAGCAGTTCTTC. Translation gives CASSQDPGALYNEQFF.